This TCR beta chain was sequenced in a study of cytomegalovirus exposure and HLA in healthy donors. General study findings and limits: Subsequent analysis found a tendency for first-cohort TCR clusters to co-occur within the 120 validation repertoires.

Data came from immunoSEQ multiplex PCR; TCRdb stores just in-frame clones and leaves some out. This sample yields around 140,000 clones, of which around 90% are seen a single time; 4.5% to 5.5% belongs to the top ten. Comments on this clone: Its antigen is still unknown.

V was trimmed by 6 bases and J by 9 bases, leaving 15 bases between them. This CDR3 spans 13 amino acids. Per germline, CDR1 MNHNS and CDR2 SASEGT. Sequenced material: PBMCs. The receptor was derived from a man younger than 35 in good health and CMV-seropositive. The gene calls are TRBV6-1 and TRBJ2-1; D perhaps matches TRBD2 (5 bases). This CDR3 is CASRGSSISEQFF. For the CDR3, the DNA is TGTGCCAGCAGGGGCTCTAGCATCTCTGAGCAGTTCTTC.